The 14 T cell receptor beta chains given below trace back to one sample, sequenced in a study of blood T cell repertoires in COVID-19. Produced via immunoSEQ multiplex PCR; TCRdb's table is partial and in-frame only. The sample lists about 20,000 clones, 80% to 90% seen once, with under 6.5% in the top ten. The sample taken for sequencing was peripheral blood. The receptors originated from a human donor in a cohort sampled during active COVID-19.

The chain uses TRBV4-1 and TRBJ2-7, with D unclear. The V and J ends lost 0 bases and 2 bases respectively, with 8 bases between them. Per germline, CDR1 MGHRA and CDR2 YSYEKL. There are 14 residues in the CDR3. The CDR3, as DNA: TGCGCCAGCAGCCAAGACCGCACAGCCTACGAGCAGTACTTC. Translation gives CASSQDRTAYEQYF.

The chain carries TRBV28 and TRBJ2-1; 8 positions agree with TRBD2. The CDR3 totals 17 residues. Germline loops: CDR1 MDHEN, CDR2 SYDVKM. V shed 2 bases and J 0 bases; nucleotides not matched to a gene: 6. In nucleotides, the CDR3 is TGTGCCAGCAGTTTAGCGGGGGCGGGAGGCTCCTACAATGAGCAGTTCTTC. Translated, it gives CASSLAGAGGSYNEQFF.

The gene calls are TRBV7-5 and TRBJ2-1; TRBD1 reflects the table's D call only, with no check against the DNA. TRBV7-5 is designated a pseudogene. The CDR3 length is 14 residues. CDR3 residues: CVQDRGSSYNEQFF. The CDR3 bases are TGTGTCCAAGACAGGGGAAGCTCCTACAATGAGCAGTTCTTC.

The genes are TRBV28 and TRBJ1-2; D remains ambiguous. CDR1 MDHEN and CDR2 SYDVKM come from the germline V gene. The V gene lost 4 bases and the J gene lost 5 bases, with 5 bases spanning the gap. The CDR3 extends over 11 amino acids. The CDR3 sequence is CASSSLYGYTF. CDR3 sequence (DNA): TGTGCCAGCAGTTCTCTATATGGCTACACCTTC.

The chain uses TRBV28 and TRBJ2-7; the D gene is possibly TRBD2 (6 bases). V lost 6 bases to trimming and J lost 7 bases, with 16 bases between them. The V gene's germline CDR1 is MDHEN and CDR2 SYDVKM. This CDR3 spans 13 amino acids. The CDR3 reads CASRPLGTREQYF. CDR3 in DNA: TGTGCCAGCAGACCGTTGGGGACTCGGGAGCAGTACTTC.

This clone was observed once. This chain connects TRBV11-3 to TRBJ2-6; D unclear. Trimming left V 5 bases short and J 0 bases short, with 8 bases between. Germline CDR1 reads SGHNT; CDR2 reads YENEEA. The CDR3 totals 15 residues. DNA for the CDR3: TGTGCCAGCAGCCCCCTGTACTCTGGGGCCAACGTCCTGACTTTC. Translation gives CASSPLYSGANVLTF.

CDR3 region: CASSYSPGGDGYTF. CDR3 coding DNA: TGTGCCAGCAGTTACTCGCCAGGGGGCGATGGCTACACCTTC. The V and J genes are TRBV6-5 and TRBJ1-2; 8 nucleotides agree with TRBD1. Unmatched junction bases numbered 3, after V lost 0 bases and J lost 6 bases. This CDR3 contains 14 residues. CDR1 and CDR2 from the germline V gene are MNHEY and SVGAGI.

This clone has only a few counts. The chain uses TRBV7-3 and TRBJ2-2, with D perhaps matching TRBD2 (6 bases). V was trimmed by 2 bases and J by 3 bases, leaving 10 bases between them. The CDR3 covers 15 residues. Germline CDR1 SGHTA, CDR2 FQGTGA. The CDR3 sequence: CASSLSPGDTGELFF. DNA of the CDR3: TGTGCCAGCAGCTTATCGCCGGGAGACACCGGGGAGCTGTTTTTT.

This chain joins TRBV28 and TRBJ1-5, with no clear D. CDR1 is MDHEN, CDR2 SYDVKM, per germline. Deletions cut 5 bases from V and 9 bases from J, with 14 bases between. CDR3 length: 13 amino acids. In nucleotides, the CDR3 is TGTGCCAGCAGTCTACAGAGATCATGGCCCCAGCATTTT. This codes for CASSLQRSWPQHF. The full variable domain, in which reference TRBV28 and TRBJ1-5 provide the parts outside the CDR3, is DVKVTQSSRYLVKRTGEKVFLECVQDMDHENMFWYRQDPGLGLRLIYFSYDVKMKEKGDIPEGYSVSREKKERFSLILESASTNQTSMYLCASSLQRSWPQHFGDGTRLSIL.

The J gene is TRBJ2-3, the V gene TRBV7-9; D perhaps matches TRBD1 (6 bases). Trimming pared 5 bases from V and 4 bases from J, leaving 13 bases between. This CDR3 spans 14 amino acids. Germline values: CDR1 SEHNR, CDR2 FQNEAQ (reference sequence). CDR3 protein: CASSLGAPADTQYF. The CDR3 DNA is TGTGCCAGCAGCCTGGGGGCCCCCGCAGATACGCAGTATTTT.

V is TRBV7-2 and J is TRBJ2-7; TRBD1 agrees at 10 bases. CDR1 is SGHTA and CDR2 is FQGNSA in the germline V gene. The CDR3 is 15 residues long. V shed 5 bases, J shed 3 bases, and the junction held 7 bases outside the gene matches. In DNA, the CDR3 is TGTGCCAGCAGCCCGGGACAGGGGTGGGTCTACGAGCAGTACTTC. Residues: CASSPGQGWVYEQYF.

The chain combines TRBV10-1 with TRBJ2-7, with 10 bases matching TRBD2. Per germline, CDR1 WNHNN and CDR2 SYGVQD (reference sequence). V gave up 4 bases and J gave up 3 bases; unmatched junction bases: 0. The CDR3 has 13 amino acids. CDR3 in amino acids: CASSASGSYEQYF. CDR3 nucleotides: TGCGCCAGCAGTGCTAGCGGGAGCTACGAGCAGTACTTC.

The chain uses TRBV2 and TRBJ1-1, with D possibly matching TRBD1 (6 bases). This CDR3 spans 15 amino acids. V was trimmed by 4 bases and J by 0 bases, leaving 12 bases between them. The V gene's germline CDR1 is SNHLY and CDR2 FYNNEI. CDR3 sequence: CASSVGGALNTEAFF. CDR3 DNA sequence: TGTGCCAGCAGTGTTGGGGGGGCCTTGAACACTGAAGCTTTCTTT.

The chain combines TRBV27 with TRBJ2-5; 12 positions match TRBD2. Germline CDR1 is MNHEY and CDR2 is SMNVEV (reference sequence). There are 17 residues in the CDR3. Unmatched junction bases numbered 11, after V lost 4 bases and J lost 5 bases. CDR3 in DNA: TGTGCCAGCAGTTCAAGGCTAGCGGGAGGGCCCATGGAGACCCAGTACTTC. Amino acid sequence: CASSSRLAGGPMETQYF.